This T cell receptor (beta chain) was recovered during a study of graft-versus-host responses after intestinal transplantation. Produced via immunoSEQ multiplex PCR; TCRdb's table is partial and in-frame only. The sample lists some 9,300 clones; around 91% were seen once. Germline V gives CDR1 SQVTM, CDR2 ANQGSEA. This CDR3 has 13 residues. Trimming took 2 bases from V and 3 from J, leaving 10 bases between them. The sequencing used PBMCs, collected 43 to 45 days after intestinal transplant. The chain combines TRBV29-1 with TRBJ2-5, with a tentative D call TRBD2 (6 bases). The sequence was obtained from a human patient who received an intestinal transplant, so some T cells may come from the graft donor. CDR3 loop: CSVEIWEEETQYF. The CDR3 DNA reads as TGCAGCGTTGAAATTTGGGAGGAAGAGACCCAGTACTTC.